This TCR beta chain was retrieved from a study of STAT5B mutations in CD4+ large granular lymphocyte leukemia. The assay was run at survey level. This table comes from immunoSEQ multiplex PCR, and its TCRdb copy is limited to in-frame clones, with some not included. Of approximately 31,000 clones listed, roughly 70% are singletons. Regarding the study as a whole: TRBV06-family usage was enriched in top patient clones (8/27) versus controls (2/35).

Remarks on this clone: Its antigen is not known.

The V gene's germline CDR1 is MNHEY and CDR2 SMNVEV (reference sequence). This CDR3 is built from 14 residues. The V and J ends lost 8 bases and 4 bases, in that order; junction bases with no gene match: 7. The rearrangement uses TRBV27 and TRBJ1-2; 10 bases agree with TRBD1. The sample consisted of CD4+ T cells from blood buffy coats. The receptor's source is a human donor in good health. The CDR3 DNA reads as TGTGCCAGCCGACAGGGGGCAAGTGGCTATGGCTACACCTTC. It translates to CASRQGASGYGYTF.